These T cell receptor beta chains were read from a single sample in a study of CXCR3-negative and CXCR3-positive naive CD8 T cells. TCRdb re-called the 5' RACE reads, yielding one record per CDR3 amino acid sequence without DNA. Its table records fewer than 80,000 distinct CDR3 sequences. The sequenced material came from naive CXCR3- CD8+ T cells from blood. The origin of the receptors is a human donor in good health. Some clones in this sample may be carry-over from other donors' samples. Both conserved end residues are part of each CDR3. Size is stated for part of the rows, as once, few or many counts, or as a class when the clone is expanded.

TRBV29-1,TRBJ1-1,medium-sized,CSVALGTTNTEAFF
TRBV20-1,TRBJ2-1,.,CSARGTSRGNEQFF
TRBV7-3,TRBJ2-7,.,CASSFTSGEVYEQYF
TRBV13,TRBJ1-2,.,CASSLGRSGYGYTF
TRBV20-1,TRBJ2-7,.,CSAEGLALSYEQYF
TRBV29-1,TRBJ1-1,.,CSVPTGGTEAFF
TRBV6-5,TRBJ2-5,.,CASSYSVRPGETQYF
TRBV9,TRBJ1-1,.,CASSPPGKNTEAFF
TRBV2,TRBJ2-7,.,CASKWTGDYEQYF
TRBV3-1,TRBJ2-1,.,CASSQDLAGGSSYNEQFF
TRBV4-3,TRBJ2-7,.,CATYTRGGSQQYF
TRBV7-9,TRBJ2-7,.,CASSLVASSYEQYF
TRBV5-6,TRBJ1-1,.,CASSLASGDTEAFF
TRBV28,TRBJ1-5,.,CASVGGNQPQHF
TRBV29-1,TRBJ2-1,.,CSVGRASSYNEQFF
TRBV3-1,TRBJ2-7,.,CASAPVSSAYEQYF
TRBV14,TRBJ1-6,.,CASSHPGPGVGSPLHF
TRBV9,TRBJ2-7,.,CASSVAAGESYEQYF
TRBV4-2,TRBJ1-3,.,CASSQDGHNTIYF
TRBV2,TRBJ2-5,.,CASSDGRTSGSRMGETQYF
TRBV12-3/TRBV12-4,TRBJ2-7,.,CASSFIPSVDQQYF
TRBV6-5,TRBJ1-2,.,CASRDSDSYGYTF
TRBV29-1,TRBJ2-1,.,CSVEIYLIGNEQFF
TRBV5-4,TRBJ2-5,.,CASSPGARGYQETQYF
TRBV28,TRBJ2-7,.,CASSPTRRTGTYEQYF
TRBV5-1,TRBJ1-1,.,CASSYGQAGNTEAFF
TRBV12-3/TRBV12-4,TRBJ1-1,.,CASTHSGTRVTEAFF
TRBV7-9,TRBJ2-1,.,CASSSTTGLAVYNEQFF
TRBV5-1,TRBJ2-1,.,CASSLLTETFNEQFF
TRBV29-1,TRBJ2-7,.,CSVKNRGSEDEQYF
TRBV7-9,TRBJ1-2,.,CASSAAGEQGYGYTF
TRBV19,TRBJ1-2,.,CASSIGLHDSYTF
TRBV29-1,TRBJ2-7,.,CSVYYPDSYEQYF
TRBV29-1,TRBJ2-7,.,CSVRGTGAYEQYF
TRBV5-1,TRBJ2-7,.,CASSLAYSGTYEQYF
TRBV5-1,TRBJ2-1,.,CASKRTGPLDEQFF
TRBV7-3,TRBJ2-3,.,CASSASGGYTDTQYF
TRBV28,TRBJ2-1,.,CASSLVRVPYNEQFF
TRBV28,TRBJ2-7,.,CASSPRLSSAPEQYF
TRBV6-1,TRBJ2-1,.,CASRIRDSKWGEQFF
TRBV19,TRBJ1-2,.,CASGGRGDYGYTF
TRBV20-1,TRBJ2-7,.,CSAREHTSGDFGIYEQYF
TRBV7-9,TRBJ2-7,.,CASSLALQGLAGAYEQYF
TRBV7-9,TRBJ2-7,.,CASTSFELGRNYEQYF
TRBV29-1,TRBJ1-1,.,CSVVGSNTEAFF
TRBV6-6,TRBJ1-5,.,CASSRQGSNQPQHF
TRBV7-9,TRBJ2-1,.,CASSSSEARSSYNEQFF
TRBV9,TRBJ2-1,.,CASSGGELGDLGSYNEQFF
TRBV19,TRBJ1-1,.,CASSIGGVTEAFF
TRBV7-9,TRBJ1-1,.,CASSPEGGEAFF
TRBV10-3,TRBJ1-1,.,CAISANTEAFF
TRBV15,TRBJ1-5,.,CATSGDRGRNQPQHF
TRBV19,TRBJ2-2,.,CASAIGSAGELFF
TRBV29-1,TRBJ2-3,.,CSVEGSDGQGLDTQYF
TRBV4-2,TRBJ1-1,.,CASSQEPGNTEAFF
TRBV7-6,TRBJ2-1,.,CASSLLAGGPNEQFF
TRBV7-8,TRBJ2-2,.,CASSFSLGLRGTGELFF